Here is one T cell receptor (beta chain) with its context. The antigen is unknown. These data are taken from a study of T-cell reconstitution after alpha-beta-depleted transplantation in children. CDR1 LGHNA and CDR2 YNFKEQ come from the germline V gene. V gave up 0 bases and J gave up 4 bases, with 13 bases separating them. The CDR3 is made up of 16 amino acids. It was with unique molecular identifiers that the TCRbeta library was prepared. Using its own MiXCR run on the PCR reads, TCRdb lists one record per CDR3 protein. The data show some 350,000 distinct CDR3 sequences, around 16% seen once. Study-wide results and caveats: When one year had passed after transplant, most T-cell counts and diversity came from newly produced T cells. It was surviving recipient T cells and thymic progenitors that gave some patients high TCRbeta diversity at day 60.

The chain recombines TRBV4-2 with TRBJ1-5; perhaps TRBD1 as D (5 bases). Sequencing was performed on PBMCs, mostly from graft donor cells, taken 360 days after TCRalphabeta/CD19-depleted stem cell transplant. The TCR was taken from a male patient between 2 and 10 years old who had a stem cell transplant for acute lymphoblastic leukemia, so the T cells may come from the graft donor. The CDR3 sequence: CASSQEIGTRNQPQHF. CDR3 nucleotides: TGTGCCAGCAGCCAAGAAATAGGGACTAGGAATCAGCCCCAGCATTTT.